The sequence of this TCR beta chain was determined in a study of CD8 T cells in ankylosing spondylitis. The CDR3 runs 11 residues. Germline CDR1 reads MNHEY; CDR2 reads SVGEGT. The ends were cut back, 6 bases at V and 4 bases at J, with 7 bases in the middle. This clonotype was seen only a few times. Its antigen is not identified. Points from the study as a whole: Disease-linked clones were reportedly significantly enriched in matched ankylosing spondylitis synovial fluid. What appeared characteristic of ankylosing spondylitis blood was a TCR beta motif of fewer than ten highly homologous variants. The authors found the disease-linked clones to be CD8+ and relatively rare in peripheral blood.

The TCR beta libraries were generated through quantitative 5'-RACE incorporating molecular barcodes. TCRdb re-derived calls from the 5' RACE reads in MiXCR, one entry per CDR3 protein. The repertoire holds under 250,000 distinct CDR3 sequences, with roughly 32% as singletons. Material for sequencing was blood, either unsorted or a sorted T cell fraction (not recorded which). The rearrangement joins TRBV6-2 or TRBV6-3 to TRBJ2-7; D is undetermined. The sequence was collected from a male donor with ankylosing spondylitis or in good health (not recorded which). The CDR3 DNA sequence: TGTGCCAGCAGCATAGGGTACGAGCAGTACTTC. As protein: CASSIGYEQYF.